This TCR beta chain was profiled in a study of tumor-infiltrating lymphocytes in primary liver carcinoma (dated by TCRdb to 2016 to 2017). Context from the whole study: Roughly five patients with histopathologically diagnosed primary liver carcinoma underwent surgical resection in China between late 2015 and 2016. Hepatocellular carcinoma (four) or combined HCC and intrahepatic cholangiocarcinoma (one) was present in the five patients, who were three men and two women aged 30 to 69 years. The tumors of the five patients were staged as T1-T3 N0M0, with maximum diameters ranging from roughly 4.2 to 10 cm. Roughly 3.65 to 7.13 million productive TCRbeta reads were obtained per sample, and no significant difference in read depth was found between tissue types. For each liver tumor, the study sampled five regions along with adjacent normal tissue and blood, and applied TCRbeta repertoire sequencing, expression microarrays and whole-exome sequencing. A total of 35 or so specimens from 5 patients went through TCRbeta repertoire sequencing, namely 25 tumor regions, 5 adjacent noncancerous liver tissues and 5 peripheral blood samples. High reproducibility was observed for the technical replicate repertoires, with mean shared-clone rates around 0.89 and correlation coefficients above 0.95. Study-wide conclusions, independent of this receptor: With just 4 to 6 patients in the study, the authors point out that the findings should be validated in a larger study. A significantly larger repertoire fraction was made up by the top 250 clones in tumors than in blood (p = 0.039). Repertoire overlap was found to be higher between tumor regions (mean roughly 35%) than between tumor-adjacent (around 17%) or tumor-blood (around 15%) pairs, consistent with antigen-driven expansion. Bulk unsorted samples precluded comparing CD4+ and CD8+ T cell repertoires. Only the TCR beta chain was sequenced, which likely underestimates true repertoire diversity because unpaired alpha chains were not captured.

Taken from the germline V gene, the CDR1 and CDR2 loops are SGHDT and YYEEEE. V lost 0 bases and J lost 14 bases; the stretch between them is 27 bases long. Inclusive of the bounding cysteine and phenylalanine, the CDR3 is 17 residues long. Only the CDR3 part of the read is kept: 51 bases, read in frame from the first base. TCRbeta-specific cDNA was reverse-transcribed from 500 ng total RNA using a constant-region primer and ProtoScript II reverse transcriptase. The TCRbeta libraries were prepared through three rounds of nested multiplex PCR following a slightly modified ARM-PCR procedure. Each of the first two PCR rounds ran for around 11 cycles and used multiplex TRBV1-TRBV30 forward primers together with a Cbeta reverse primer. Sample barcodes and Illumina adapters were attached in a final 25-cycle PCR using Deep VentR polymerase. Before sequencing, amplicons between 200 and 500 bp were purified from gel using a QIAquick gel extraction kit. The TCRbeta amplicons were sequenced with 250-bp paired-end reads on an Illumina HiSeq 2500. Turning to the authors' computational methods: To recover full CDR3 sequences, reads were quality-trimmed using Trimmomatic v0.33 and paired reads were then merged using FLASH v1.2.11. MiGEC v1.2.1b assigned V, D and J germline segments to the rearranged TCRbeta sequences. VDJtools v1.0.0 computed clonotype statistics and Shannon-Wiener diversity indices. To reduce sampling bias, subsequent analyses other than the diversity analysis used only the 250 most abundant clonotypes in each sample. The public reads were run again by TCRdb, first through fastp at Q25 and then through MiXCR, and only productive beta chains were kept. Every CDR3 protein is listed once, alongside the most common genes and DNA of its rows. The V and J calls and clone size are TCRdb's, not the authors'. Present in this sample are approximately 340,000 distinct CDR3 sequences, about 61% of which were seen just once. The top ten hold about 6.5% of the sample.

Comment on this clonotype: It lacks a known antigen. There are no base qualities to consult, and no much larger clone falls within one base.

RNA from unsorted whole blood was extracted with TRIzol reagent, and germline DNA was obtained with the DNeasy Blood & Tissue kit. Chronic HBV infection was present in the patients, and the patients were treatment-naive at sampling. Around 4 milliliters of peripheral blood were collected into K2EDTA tubes before surgery. Sequenced material: peripheral blood. This sequence was found in a man aged 40-55 years with primary liver carcinoma and hepatitis B virus infection. Here the chain combines TRBV5-6 and TRBJ2-1, with no D gene named confidently. The CDR3 reads as follows: CASSLVGLLRISGEEFF. The DNA is TGTGCCAGCAGCTTGGTTGGTTTGCTACGCATCTCCGGCGAGGAGTTCTTC.